A selection of T cell receptor beta chains follows, all from one sample in a study of cytomegalovirus exposure and HLA in healthy donors. Method: immunoSEQ multiplex PCR; TCRdb's copy keeps in-frame clones and lacks some. In the table there are 110,000 to 150,000 clones, about 72% of which are singletons. The sequencing input was PBMCs. The origin of the receptors is a man aged 35 to 55 in good health and CMV-seronegative. CDR3s include the opening cysteine and the closing phenylalanine or tryptophan. The D gene is left open where the match is weak. Not every row has a clone size; where given, it reads once, few, many or a size class.

j_call: TRBJ2-4; d_call: TRBD2; v_call: TRBV28; clone_size: NA; cdr3_nt: TGTGCCAGCAGTCCTAGACTAGCGGGAGGGTCGGGTGCCAAAAACATTCAGTACTTC; cdr3_aa: CASSPRLAGGSGAKNIQYF
j_call: TRBJ2-6; d_call: TRBD1; v_call: TRBV5-3; clone_size: NA; cdr3_nt: TGTGCCAGAAGCTCGGACAGGGGATCAGGGGCCAACGTCCTGACTTTC; cdr3_aa: CARSSDRGSGANVLTF
j_call: TRBJ2-3; d_call: TRBD1; v_call: TRBV10-3; clone_size: NA; cdr3_nt: TGTGCCATCAGTGGGACAGGGGGCCCTAGCACAGATACGCAGTATTTT; cdr3_aa: CAISGTGGPSTDTQYF
j_call: TRBJ1-5; d_call: TRBD1; v_call: TRBV2; clone_size: NA; cdr3_nt: TGTGCCAGCAGTGAAGCTCGTCTAGGGGGCGTTGAACAGCCCCAGCATTTT; cdr3_aa: CASSEARLGGVEQPQHF
j_call: TRBJ2-1; d_call: NA; v_call: TRBV27; clone_size: few; cdr3_nt: TGTGCCAGCAGTTTTGGGGACACAGGCTACAATGAGCAGTTCTTC; cdr3_aa: CASSFGDTGYNEQFF
j_call: TRBJ2-2; d_call: NA; v_call: TRBV30; clone_size: NA; cdr3_nt: TGTGCCTGGAGACCAGGGGCGAACACCGGGGAGCTGTTTTTT; cdr3_aa: CAWRPGANTGELFF
j_call: TRBJ1-2; d_call: NA; v_call: TRBV7-2; clone_size: NA; cdr3_nt: TGTGCCAGCAGCTTGGGGCCAGCGGGTGGCTACACCTTC; cdr3_aa: CASSLGPAGGYTF
j_call: TRBJ1-5; d_call: TRBD1; v_call: TRBV11-3; clone_size: NA; cdr3_nt: TGTGCCAGCAGCTCAAACAGGGGGGATCCCCTTTTT; cdr3_aa: CASSSNRGDPLF
j_call: TRBJ2-5; d_call: NA; v_call: TRBV2; clone_size: once; cdr3_nt: TGTGCCAGCCAGGGGGCTAGCGGGGACCGCCGGGGTGGGACCCAGTACTTC; cdr3_aa: CASQGASGDRRGGTQYF
j_call: TRBJ1-2; d_call: NA; v_call: TRBV29-1; clone_size: NA; cdr3_nt: TGCAGCGTAAACAAGGCACAGGGTGGGTCTGGCTACACCTTC; cdr3_aa: CSVNKAQGGSGYTF
j_call: TRBJ1-5; d_call: NA; v_call: TRBV6-1; clone_size: NA; cdr3_nt: TGTGCCAGCAGTGAACTTTTTTCAGGGATTGGGCAGCCCCAGCATTTT; cdr3_aa: CASSELFSGIGQPQHF
j_call: TRBJ1-1; d_call: NA; v_call: TRBV25-1; clone_size: NA; cdr3_nt: TGTGCCAGCAGTCTACAGGTGAACACTGAAGCTTTCTTT; cdr3_aa: CASSLQVNTEAFF
j_call: TRBJ2-1; d_call: NA; v_call: TRBV27; clone_size: few; cdr3_nt: TGTGCCAGCAGTATAAGACGAGGGTACTATGAGCAGTTCTTC; cdr3_aa: CASSIRRGYYEQFF
j_call: TRBJ1-2; d_call: TRBD1; v_call: TRBV19; clone_size: NA; cdr3_nt: TGTGCCAGTAGACGACAGGGGGGGTACGCCCTCTATGGCTACACCTTC; cdr3_aa: CASRRQGGYALYGYTF
j_call: TRBJ2-7; d_call: TRBD2; v_call: TRBV10-1; clone_size: NA; cdr3_nt: TGCGCCAGCAGCGGGAGGGCTCTTGGCTCCTACGAGCAGTACTTC; cdr3_aa: CASSGRALGSYEQYF
j_call: TRBJ2-5; d_call: TRBD2; v_call: TRBV5-1; clone_size: NA; cdr3_nt: TGCGCCACCACCAGGACTAGCGGGAGAGGAGAGACCCAGTACTTC; cdr3_aa: CATTRTSGRGETQYF
j_call: TRBJ2-2; d_call: TRBD1; v_call: TRBV9; clone_size: NA; cdr3_nt: TGTGCCAGCAGTCCCAGGGGGCCGAACACCGGGGAGCTGTTTTTT; cdr3_aa: CASSPRGPNTGELFF
j_call: TRBJ1-1; d_call: TRBD1; v_call: TRBV28; clone_size: NA; cdr3_nt: TGTGCCAGCAGGCTCGACAGGGGGACTGAAGCTTTCTTT; cdr3_aa: CASRLDRGTEAFF
j_call: TRBJ1-5; d_call: NA; v_call: TRBV15; clone_size: few; cdr3_nt: TGTGCCACCAGTCTCGCGGATCAGCCCCAGCATTTT; cdr3_aa: CATSLADQPQHF
j_call: TRBJ1-4; d_call: TRBD1; v_call: TRBV28; clone_size: NA; cdr3_nt: TGTGCCAGCAGACCGGACAGGGATGCTGGAAAACTGTTTTTT; cdr3_aa: CASRPDRDAGKLFF
j_call: TRBJ1-2; d_call: TRBD1; v_call: TRBV19; clone_size: few; cdr3_nt: TGTGCCAGTAGTCCCCGACAGGGGGATGGCTACACCTTC; cdr3_aa: CASSPRQGDGYTF
j_call: TRBJ1-6; d_call: TRBD1; v_call: TRBV25-1; clone_size: NA; cdr3_nt: TGTGCCAGCAAGGAACGACAGGGCTTTAATTCACCCCTCAACTTT; cdr3_aa: CASKERQGFNSPLNF
j_call: TRBJ2-7; d_call: NA; v_call: TRBV7-2; clone_size: NA; cdr3_nt: TGTGCCAGCAGCCGTCCGGTAACGGGGTTTGGGGAGCAGTACTTC; cdr3_aa: CASSRPVTGFGEQYF
j_call: TRBJ2-7; d_call: TRBD1; v_call: TRBV5-4; clone_size: few; cdr3_nt: TGTGCCAGCAGCCACCGGGACAGGGTCCCCGAGCAGTACTTC; cdr3_aa: CASSHRDRVPEQYF
j_call: TRBJ2-7; d_call: NA; v_call: TRBV15; clone_size: once; cdr3_nt: TGTGCCACCAGCAGAGATTTGTACGGCTACGAGCAGTACTTC; cdr3_aa: CATSRDLYGYEQYF
j_call: TRBJ2-1; d_call: NA; v_call: TRBV29-1; clone_size: NA; cdr3_nt: TGCAGCAAAATTACAGGCCATTACAATGAGCAGTTCTTC; cdr3_aa: CSKITGHYNEQFF
j_call: TRBJ2-4; d_call: NA; v_call: TRBV5-4; clone_size: NA; cdr3_nt: TGTGCCAGCAGCGGAGCGCTAGCCAAAAACATTCAGTACTTC; cdr3_aa: CASSGALAKNIQYF
j_call: TRBJ2-2; d_call: TRBD2; v_call: TRBV5-1; clone_size: NA; cdr3_nt: TGCGCCAGCAGCCTGGGACTAGCGGGAGTCGGTGGCGGGGAGCTGTTTTTT; cdr3_aa: CASSLGLAGVGGGELFF
j_call: TRBJ2-2; d_call: TRBD2; v_call: TRBV7-8; clone_size: few; cdr3_nt: TGTGCCAGCAGCTTAGCTTCTAGCGGGAACACCGGGGAGCTGTTTTTT; cdr3_aa: CASSLASSGNTGELFF
j_call: TRBJ1-2; d_call: NA; v_call: TRBV4-3; clone_size: NA; cdr3_nt: TGCGCCAGCAGCCAGCAGGGAGGCAACTATGGCTACACCTTC; cdr3_aa: CASSQQGGNYGYTF
j_call: TRBJ2-1; d_call: TRBD1; v_call: TRBV5-1; clone_size: NA; cdr3_nt: TGCGCCAGCAGCTTGGATCCGGGACAGTCCAATGAGCAGTTCTTC; cdr3_aa: CASSLDPGQSNEQFF
j_call: TRBJ1-2; d_call: TRBD1; v_call: TRBV29-1; clone_size: NA; cdr3_nt: TGCAGCGTGCTGACAGGGGAAGGCTATGGCTACACCTTC; cdr3_aa: CSVLTGEGYGYTF
j_call: TRBJ1-5; d_call: TRBD1; v_call: TRBV5-4; clone_size: once; cdr3_nt: TGTGCCAGCAGCTTATCGGGACAGGGGGTACGACAGCCCCAGCATTTT; cdr3_aa: CASSLSGQGVRQPQHF
j_call: TRBJ1-2; d_call: NA; v_call: TRBV29-1; clone_size: NA; cdr3_nt: TGCAGCGTTGACCGGGCCGGGGACTACACCTTC; cdr3_aa: CSVDRAGDYTF
j_call: TRBJ1-5; d_call: NA; v_call: TRBV5-1; clone_size: once; cdr3_nt: TGCGCCAGCAGCTTGGGAACGGGCAATCAGCCCCAGCATTTT; cdr3_aa: CASSLGTGNQPQHF
j_call: TRBJ2-1; d_call: TRBD2; v_call: TRBV5-1; clone_size: NA; cdr3_nt: TGCGCCAGCAGCTTGGGCACTAGCGGGAGACTTTTATACAATGAGCAGTTCTTC; cdr3_aa: CASSLGTSGRLLYNEQFF
j_call: TRBJ2-1; d_call: NA; v_call: TRBV6-5; clone_size: few; cdr3_nt: TGTGCCAGCAGGTCGGACAGCAATGAGCAGTTCTTC; cdr3_aa: CASRSDSNEQFF
j_call: TRBJ1-1; d_call: NA; v_call: TRBV12-5; clone_size: NA; cdr3_nt: TGTGCTAGTGCCCTAAACCCTGAAGCTTTCTTT; cdr3_aa: CASALNPEAFF
j_call: TRBJ2-7; d_call: TRBD2; v_call: TRBV5-4; clone_size: NA; cdr3_nt: TGTGCCAGCAGCCAAGGACTAGCGGGATTCGAGGGGGAGCAGTACTTC; cdr3_aa: CASSQGLAGFEGEQYF
j_call: TRBJ2-7; d_call: NA; v_call: TRBV5-5; clone_size: NA; cdr3_nt: TGTGCCAGCAGCTTAGGTGGAGGGATCAGGGCCTACTCCTACGAGCAGTACTTC; cdr3_aa: CASSLGGGIRAYSYEQYF
j_call: TRBJ1-1; d_call: NA; v_call: TRBV2; clone_size: NA; cdr3_nt: TGTGCCAGCAGCCCGGTCGCTGAAGCTTTCTTT; cdr3_aa: CASSPVAEAFF
j_call: TRBJ2-3; d_call: TRBD1; v_call: TRBV18; clone_size: few; cdr3_nt: TGTGCCAGCTCACGGCAACAGGGGACAGATACGCAGTATTTT; cdr3_aa: CASSRQQGTDTQYF
j_call: TRBJ2-2; d_call: TRBD1; v_call: TRBV6-5; clone_size: NA; cdr3_nt: TGTGCCAGCAGTTACTCCGGACAGGGTGCCGGGGAGCTGTTTTTT; cdr3_aa: CASSYSGQGAGELFF
j_call: TRBJ2-7; d_call: NA; v_call: TRBV4-3; clone_size: NA; cdr3_nt: TGCGCCAGCAGCCAAGGAAGTCTAGCATCCTACGAGCAGTACTTC; cdr3_aa: CASSQGSLASYEQYF